The 22 T cell receptor beta chains below were found in one sample sequenced in a study of T cells expressing NK-cell markers. One entry per CDR3 protein, without DNA, is what TCRdb gives after re-calling the 5' RACE reads. This sample's clone table lists 300,000 or so distinct CDR3 sequences. The sample consisted of blood T cells: a sorted CD56 or NKG2C T cell subset, CD4+ or CD8+ T cells, or bulk PBMC T cells (not recorded which). All receptors come from a woman aged 18 to 75 in good health.

This rearrangement joins TRBV9 to TRBJ1-3; absent DNA, TCRdb's TRBD1 call cannot be checked. The CDR3 length is 15 residues. Germline V gene lookup returns CDR1 SGDLS and CDR2 YYNGEE. CDR3 region: CASSLQTGGTDTIYF.

The chain couples TRBV6-5 to TRBJ2-1. Germline assignment: CDR1 MNHEY and CDR2 SVGAGI. This CDR3 has 13 residues. Here the CDR3 reads CASSYSRHNEQFF.

V usage is TRBV20-1 and J usage is TRBJ2-5; the TCRdb call, TRBD2, lacks DNA for checking. The CDR3 contains 16 residues. CDR1 and CDR2 (germline): DFQATT, SNEGSKA (reference sequence). The chain's CDR3 is CSAREGLAGIQETQYF.

This sequence joins TRBV7-2 and TRBJ2-1; the D call of TRBD2 rests on TCRdb alone, since no DNA is present to check it. The CDR3 extends over 16 amino acids. The V gene's germline CDR1 is SGHTA and CDR2 FQGNSA. The CDR3 loop is CASSLGWLAGINEQFF.

The chain is built from TRBV6-1 and TRBJ1-6; TCRdb indicates TRBD1, and absent DNA this call remains unverified. Germline V gene data show CDR1 as MNHNS and CDR2 as SASEGT. The CDR3 contains 15 residues. CDR3 residues: CASTQRQSGNSPLHF.

V is TRBV14 and J is TRBJ2-1; the D call of TRBD2 rests on TCRdb alone, since no DNA is present to check it. Per germline, CDR1 SGHDN and CDR2 FVKESK. This CDR3 has 16 amino acids. The chain's CDR3 is CASSLEGRVGYNEQFF.

The chain uses TRBV12-3 or TRBV12-4 and TRBJ1-1; TCRdb proposes TRBD1, but this gene call is untestable without DNA. This CDR3 is built from 16 residues. The CDR3: CASRETGKGLILQAFF.

The rearrangement links TRBV20-1 to TRBJ2-1; with no DNA, the TCRdb D assignment of TRBD1 cannot be verified. The CDR3 consists of 14 residues. Germline assignment: CDR1 DFQATT and CDR2 SNEGSKA (reference sequence). Here the CDR3 reads CSAPARDRGNEQFF.

V gene TRBV29-1 combines with J gene TRBJ2-7; no DNA is available, so the TRBD2 call from TCRdb remains unchecked. The CDR3 is 16 residues long. Looked up from germline, CDR1 is SQVTM and CDR2 is ANQGSEA. The chain's CDR3 is CSVEGRAGGPRNEQYF.

The chain uses TRBV27 and TRBJ2-2; TCRdb's D call, TRBD1, is unchecked because there is no DNA. CDR3 size: 15 residues. Per germline, CDR1 MNHEY and CDR2 SMNVEV (reference sequence). CDR3: CASSPGTGMAGELFF.

The J gene is TRBJ2-3, the V gene TRBV14; checking the TCRdb D call of TRBD1 is not possible without DNA. This CDR3 region has 18 residues. Looked up from germline, CDR1 is SGHDN and CDR2 is FVKESK. The chain's CDR3 is CASSDKVQRTPRGDTQYF.

This rearrangement joins TRBV25-1 to TRBJ2-2; TCRdb indicates TRBD1, and absent DNA this call remains unverified. The germline CDR1 and CDR2 sequences are MGHDK and SYGVNS. This CDR3 contains 13 residues. The CDR3 is CASSGGPGGELFF.

V is TRBV18 and J is TRBJ2-1. The length of the CDR3 is 13 residues. The germline CDR1 and CDR2 sequences are KGHSH and LQKENI. The CDR3 spells CASSPLTRNEQFF.

The rearrangement links TRBV7-2 to TRBJ2-3; the D call from TCRdb, TRBD2, cannot be confirmed without DNA. This CDR3 has 16 amino acids. Germline CDR1 and CDR2: SGHTA and FQGNSA. CDR3 region: CASSPLQGGGADTQYF.

The CDR3 region is CASRAGSSSYNEQFF. The chain is built from TRBV25-1 and TRBJ2-1. Looked up from germline, CDR1 is MGHDK and CDR2 is SYGVNS. This CDR3 spans 15 amino acids. The whole variable domain, filled in from reference TRBV25-1 and TRBJ2-1, reads EADIYQTPRYLVIGTGKKITLECSQTMGHDKMYWYQQDPGMELHLIHYSYGVNSTEKGDLSSESTVSRIRTEHFPLTLESARPSHTSQYLCASRAGSSSYNEQFFGPGTRLTVL.

This chain joins TRBV4-3 and TRBJ2-5; the TCRdb call, TRBD1, lacks DNA for checking. From germline, CDR1 is LGHNA and CDR2 YSLEER. This CDR3 has 16 amino acids. CDR3 amino acids: CASSQGDTTYQETQYF.

V usage is TRBV4-2 and J usage is TRBJ2-7; the TRBD2 assignment by TCRdb is unverifiable without DNA. This CDR3 has 19 amino acids. The germline V gene has CDR1 LGHNA and CDR2 YNFKEQ. The CDR3: CASSQAVLAGGLRGYEQYF.

The CDR3 is CASSLRDLTTEAFF. This chain joins TRBV5-6 and TRBJ1-1. The length of the CDR3 is 14 residues. Germline CDR1 reads SGHDT; CDR2 reads YYEEEE.

CDR3 sequence: CASSQDRSANYGYTF. V and J are TRBV18 and TRBJ1-2; TCRdb's D gene call, TRBD1, goes unchecked for lack of DNA. The CDR3 has 15 amino acids. CDR1 and CDR2 (germline): KGHSH, LQKENI.

V usage is TRBV12-3 or TRBV12-4 and J usage is TRBJ2-1; without DNA, the TCRdb call of TRBD1 cannot be checked. The CDR3 is 16 residues long. The CDR3 here is CASSSAGHGIRNEQFF.

This chain connects TRBV6-5 to TRBJ1-1; absent DNA, TCRdb's TRBD1 call cannot be checked. Germline V gene lookup returns CDR1 MNHEY and CDR2 SVGAGI. This CDR3 has 15 amino acids. Here the CDR3 reads CASSWGGLGDTEAFF.

The rearrangement joins TRBV11-2 to TRBJ2-6; the TCRdb call, TRBD2, lacks DNA for checking. This CDR3 has 18 amino acids. Looked up from germline, CDR1 is SGHAT and CDR2 is FQNNGV. The CDR3: CASSPLLYVGGGANVLTF.